This T cell receptor (beta chain) appears in the sequencing data of a study of sequential checkpoint blockade in melanoma (dated by TCRdb to the late 2010s). Background for the entire study: In a 1:1 randomization, patients received either first-line nivolumab then ipilimumab (arm A) or ipilimumab then nivolumab (arm B). Maintenance nivolumab was given following each of the two trial sequences.

Explained via the paper, the treatment or condition label denotes: randomized to nivolumab then ipilimumab (arm A) or the reverse (arm B). None of the trial patients had been given prior DNA-damaging chemotherapy. Live CD3+CD8+ cells negative for CD19 and CD56 were sorted from thawed PBMCs on a FACS Aria II flow cytometer. The samples were obtained from melanoma patients enrolled in CheckMate 064, an open-label, randomized phase II trial testing sequential checkpoint blockade. Peripheral blood mononuclear cells were obtained through leukapheresis, purified using Ficoll-Paque, and frozen in human serum containing approximately 9.1% DMSO. Right after sorting, the blood CD3+CD8+ cells were verified to be >98% pure, and DNA extraction followed. With respect to this clone: Its antigen remains unidentified. It has no much larger one-base neighbor in the sample; base qualities were not kept.

Taken from the germline V gene (reference sequence), the CDR1 and CDR2 loops are LNHDA and SQIVND. From the cysteine through the phenylalanine, the CDR3 covers 16 amino acids. The only DNA kept is the CDR3, 48 bases in frame from the first base. After removal of 7 bases from V and 2 bases from J, the junction retains 11 bases not matched to a gene. The investigation overall reported the following: Larger, independent patient cohorts are needed to validate the response-prediction model that combines TCR metrics and mutation burden.

TCRbeta CDR3 regions were immunosequenced from genomic DNA with the immunoSEQ Assay. Before high-throughput sequencing, genomic DNA was amplified using bias-controlled multiplex PCR. For the original study's pipeline: To quantify the absolute abundance of each unique TCRbeta CDR3 region, the sequences were collapsed and filtered. Clonality was defined as 1 minus Pielou's evenness and was calculated using productive rearrangements only. Clones with significantly greater frequencies in on-treatment versus baseline samples were identified using a previously published method. TCRdb provides this immuneACCESS table in a form limited to in-frame rearrangements. Some clones are lacking; in checked studies, under half of them reflect an unresolved V gene, and why the rest are absent is not known. V and J calls and clone size are as listed in that table; D and trimming were resolved from the DNA. This sample is represented by 17,000 or so clones; roughly three quarters of them were singletons. Jointly, the top ten make up approximately 10% of the sample.

The clonotype comes from a human donor with melanoma. Recombination connected TRBV19 to TRBJ2-3, and TRBD2 matches 8 of the central bases. The sample consisted of CD8+ T cells sorted from blood (inferred from file names), taken from a patient given nivolumab and ipilimumab in sequence. The CDR3 protein: CASKNRAGALTDTQYF. The DNA is as follows: TGTGCCAGTAAAAACCGAGCGGGGGCGCTCACAGATACGCAGTATTTT.